Following are 23 T cell receptor beta chains from one sample sequenced in a study of T cell changes during pregnancy in multiple sclerosis. Only in-frame clones appear in the TCRdb table, and some are missing; sequencing was by immunoSEQ multiplex PCR. The table includes 65,000 to 85,000 clones, about 90% detected once. The sequences come from peripheral blood, collected after pregnancy. The receptors stem from a female donor with multiple sclerosis, enrolled in a pregnancy study.

The chain couples TRBV11-2 to TRBJ1-4; D is ambiguous. Trimming took 4 bases from V and 7 from J, leaving 7 bases between them. The germline V gene has CDR1 SGHAT and CDR2 FQNNGV. The CDR3 loop spans 12 amino acids. CDR3 loop: CASSSIPEKLFF. The CDR3 coding sequence is TGTGCCAGCAGCTCCATTCCTGAAAAACTGTTTTTT.

This clone was observed at least ten times. The gene calls are TRBV28 and TRBJ2-7; D call uncertain. Trimming cost V 6 bases and J 3 bases, with 6 bases left between them. CDR1 is MDHEN and CDR2 is SYDVKM in the germline V gene. The CDR3 runs 11 residues. CDR3: CASSALYEQYF. CDR3 nucleotides: TGTGCCAGCAGCGCACTCTACGAGCAGTACTTC.

This chain links TRBV13 with TRBJ2-3; maybe TRBD1 (5 bases). The germline CDR1 and CDR2 sequences are PRHDT and FYEKMQ (reference sequence). The CDR3 is 15 amino acids. The V gene lost 5 bases and the J gene lost 3 bases, with 15 bases spanning the gap. The CDR3 sequence is CASSPGQTGTDTQYF. CDR3 nucleotides: TGTGCCAGCAGCCCCGGACAAACGGGTACAGATACGCAGTATTTT.

V is TRBV6-5 and J is TRBJ2-3, with 7 bases lining up with TRBD2. CDR1 and CDR2 from the germline V gene are MNHEY and SVGAGI. J was trimmed by 1 base and V by 0 bases; bases with no gene match: 4. The CDR3 consists of 16 residues. The CDR3 nucleotides read TGTGCCAGCAGTTACTCAACGGGGAGGGGCACAGATACGCAGTATTTT. Protein sequence: CASSYSTGRGTDTQYF.

This clone has a single count. The chain couples TRBV4-1 to TRBJ2-3, with TRBD1 matching over 8 bases. The V gene's germline CDR1 is MGHRA and CDR2 YSYEKL. V lost 0 bases and J lost 0; bases outside the gene matches: 8. CDR3 length: 18 amino acids. The CDR3 loop is CASSQDRLRGLSTDTQYF. CDR3 bases: TGCGCCAGCAGCCAAGATCGCCTCAGGGGGCTAAGCACAGATACGCAGTATTTT.

The CDR3 loop reads CASSARSTGGNYGYTF. In DNA form, the CDR3 reads TGTGCCAGCAGTGCCCGATCGACAGGGGGAAACTATGGCTACACCTTC. The J gene is TRBJ1-2, the V gene TRBV2; TRBD1 aligns across 9 bases. This CDR3 region has 16 residues. CDR1 and CDR2 from the germline V gene are SNHLY and FYNNEI. The J segment lost 2 bases and the V segment lost 4 bases, leaving 8 bases of the junction unmatched.

The chain is built from TRBV28 and TRBJ2-1; TRBD2 matches 7 bases. Germline assignment: CDR1 MDHEN and CDR2 SYDVKM. The CDR3 spans 16 residues. V lost 4 bases to trimming and J lost 6 bases; unmatched junction nucleotides: 12. The DNA for the CDR3 is TGTGCCAGCAGTTCCCCTCGGACTAGAGGCGGCAATGAGCAGTTCTTC. Encoded protein: CASSSPRTRGGNEQFF.

The gene calls are TRBV18 and TRBJ2-6, with unresolved D. CDR3 length equals 13 residues. The germline V gene encodes CDR1 KGHSH and CDR2 LQKENI. Trimming shortened V by 8 bases and J by 2 bases, and 7 bases separated the two germline ends. CDR3 in DNA: TGTGCCAGCCTGCTACCTGGGGCCAACGTCCTGACTTTC. Translating gives CASLLPGANVLTF.

This clone was counted only a few times. V and J are TRBV4-1 and TRBJ1-1; no clear D. The V gene's germline CDR1 is MGHRA and CDR2 YSYEKL. This CDR3 has 13 amino acids. The V gene lost 6 bases and the J gene lost 1 base, with 9 bases spanning the gap. CDR3 amino acids: CASSYGRNTEAFF. The CDR3 DNA sequence: TGCGCCAGCAGTTACGGGAGGAACACTGAAGCTTTCTTT.

The genes are TRBV14 and TRBJ2-5, with a possible D match to TRBD2 (6 bases). V shed 5 bases and J shed 7 bases, with 14 bases lying between them. The CDR3 extends over 13 amino acids. Germline values: CDR1 SGHDN, CDR2 FVKESK. The CDR3 region is CASSAGLTGTQYF. The CDR3 nucleotides are TGTGCCAGCAGCGCTGGACTAACCGGGACCCAGTACTTC.

The chain employs TRBV11-2 and TRBJ2-7, with a tentative D call TRBD2 (5 bases). V was cut by 1 base and J by 1 base, with 14 bases left in between. The CDR3 runs 16 residues. CDR1 and CDR2 from the germline V gene are SGHAT and FQNNGV. The CDR3 nucleotides are TGTGCCAGCAGCTTAGTCTCGGGCGGGCGATCCTACGAGCAGTACTTC. Translated, it gives CASSLVSGGRSYEQYF.

On this clone itself: Within the sample, other DNA sequences also encode this same CDR3. V and J are TRBV6-4 and TRBJ2-3, with 10 bases matching TRBD2. J lost 1 base, V lost 3 bases, and 1 base had no gene match. The CDR3 loop spans 15 amino acids. Germline CDR1 reads MRHNA; CDR2 reads SNTAGT. The CDR3 DNA follows: TGTGCCAGCAGTGATGGGACTAGCGGCACAGATACGCAGTATTTT. Amino acids: CASSDGTSGTDTQYF.

The chain employs TRBV18 and TRBJ2-5; 11 positions agree with TRBD2. Germline V CDR1 and CDR2: KGHSH, LQKENI. Trimming cost V 3 bases and J 3 bases; bases outside gene matches: 6. The length of the CDR3 is 16 residues. CDR3 in amino acids: CASSPRVAGGEETQYF. CDR3 nucleotide sequence: TGTGCCAGCTCACCGCGTGTAGCGGGAGGGGAAGAGACCCAGTACTTC.

This clone appeared once. The chain has TRBV4-3 and TRBJ2-7; the D gene is possibly TRBD2 (5 bases). The CDR3 loop spans 14 amino acids. Germline V gene data show CDR1 as LGHNA and CDR2 as YSLEER. Trimming removed 0 bases from V and 5 bases from J, with 11 bases in between. CDR3 amino acids: CASSQDQEAHEQYF. DNA of the CDR3: TGCGCCAGCAGCCAAGATCAGGAGGCGCACGAGCAGTACTTC.

This clone is a singleton in its sample. This rearrangement joins TRBV11-2 to TRBJ1-1; 7 bases line up with TRBD1. The germline gives CDR1 SGHAT, CDR2 FQNNGV. This CDR3 comprises 14 residues. Trimming removed 2 bases from V and 1 base from J; junction bases left unmatched: 1. The CDR3 loop reads CASSLYRGNTEAFF. CDR3 coding DNA: TGTGCCAGCAGCTTATACAGGGGGAACACTGAAGCTTTCTTT.

CDR3 DNA sequence: TGCGCCAGCAGCTGGGACTTGAAGACCCAGTACTTC. This gives the protein CASSWDLKTQYF. The chain employs TRBV4-1 and TRBJ2-5; possible D gene TRBD2, 6 bases. This CDR3 has 12 residues. Germline values: CDR1 MGHRA, CDR2 YSYEKL. V lost 5 bases to trimming and J lost 6 bases, with 10 bases between them.

The chain combines TRBV5-1 with TRBJ1-5, with TRBD1 matching over 7 bases. J gave up 6 bases and V 0 bases, and 6 bases lay outside the gene matches. Germline V gene data show CDR1 as SGHRS and CDR2 as YFSETQ. The CDR3 covers 15 residues. CDR3 nucleotide sequence: TGCGCCAGCAGCTTGGCAGGGGGGCTCGGTCAGCCCCAGCATTTT. This encodes CASSLAGGLGQPQHF.

V usage is TRBV4-3 and J usage is TRBJ2-1, with D possibly being TRBD2 (6 bases). Trimming cost V 0 bases and J 2 bases, with 11 bases left between them. The CDR3 has 16 residues. The V gene's germline CDR1 is LGHNA and CDR2 YSLEER. CDR3 amino acids: CASSQDGGIAYNEQFF. In DNA form, the CDR3 reads TGCGCCAGCAGCCAAGACGGCGGGATCGCCTACAATGAGCAGTTCTTC.

This clone has just a few counts. The CDR3 coding sequence is TGTGCCAGCAGTTTAGCCGGACTAGCGGGAGGCTCCAGCTCCTACGAGCAGTACTTC. It specifies CASSLAGLAGGSSSYEQYF. This rearrangement joins TRBV28 to TRBJ2-7; 14 nucleotides line up with TRBD2. This CDR3 spans 19 amino acids. The junction had 9 bases not matched to a gene; V was cut back by 2 bases and J by 0 bases. In germline, CDR1 is MDHEN, CDR2 SYDVKM. Drawing the rest from reference TRBV28 and TRBJ2-7, the complete variable domain is DVKVTQSSRYLVKRTGEKVFLECVQDMDHENMFWYRQDPGLGLRLIYFSYDVKMKEKGDIPEGYSVSREKKERFSLILESASTNQTSMYLCASSLAGLAGGSSSYEQYFGPGTRLTVT.

This clone occurred once. This sequence joins TRBV18 and TRBJ2-7; TRBD2 matches 7 bases. CDR1 and CDR2 from the germline V gene are KGHSH and LQKENI. The CDR3 has 13 amino acids. Trimming removed 0 bases from V and 4 bases from J; junction bases left unmatched: 0. CDR3: CASSPPSGYEQYF. As DNA, the CDR3 is TGTGCCAGCTCACCACCTAGCGGGTACGAGCAGTACTTC. The full variable domain, in which reference TRBV18 and TRBJ2-7 provide the parts outside the CDR3, is NAGVMQNPRHLVRRRGQEARLRCSPMKGHSHVYWYRQLPEEGLKFMVYLQKENIIDESGMPKERFSAEFPKEGPSILRIQQVVRGDSAAYFCASSPPSGYEQYFGPGTRLTVT.

The J gene is TRBJ2-1, the V gene TRBV4-2; a possible D gene is TRBD2 (6 bases). Germline V gene data show CDR1 as LGHNA and CDR2 as YNFKEQ. This CDR3 is built from 13 residues. The ends were cut back, 0 bases at V and 11 bases at J, with 11 bases in the middle. The CDR3 spells CASSQDGGIQQFF. The DNA for the CDR3 is TGTGCCAGCAGCCAAGACGGGGGAATTCAGCAGTTCTTC.

The chain employs TRBV28 and TRBJ2-4; D is unclear. Germline-derived CDR1 and CDR2 are MDHEN and SYDVKM. The CDR3 runs 15 residues. V lost 6 bases, J lost 0 bases, and 12 bases lay in between. The CDR3 region is CASSPPVGAKNIQYF. CDR3 sequence (DNA): TGTGCCAGCAGCCCCCCCGTCGGAGCCAAAAACATTCAGTACTTC.

This chain links TRBV2 with TRBJ1-3; D possibly corresponds to TRBD1 (5 bases). This CDR3 spans 13 amino acids. Germline CDR1 and CDR2: SNHLY and FYNNEI. The V and J ends lost 3 bases and 8 bases respectively, with 11 bases between them. The CDR3 DNA is TGTGCCAGCAGTGAGTCAGGGTTTGACACCATATATTTT. Translating gives CASSESGFDTIYF.